This T cell receptor (beta chain) was recorded in a study of spatial heterogeneity in lung cancer (dated by TCRdb to between 2017 and 2020). As for the study more broadly: Donors were 72 patients with early-stage, untreated non-small cell lung cancer from the lung TRACERx cohort. Beta-chain transcripts were consistently detected in greater numbers than alpha-chain transcripts, which likely reflected higher beta-chain transcript abundance. Follow-up PBMC samples were sequenced whenever available, and the median time to follow-up was 2 to 3 years after resection. TCR alpha and beta repertoires were quantitatively compared across multiple tumor regions, matched nontumor lung and blood in non-small cell lung cancer. Nonsynonymous mutation counts, determined by whole-exome sequencing of tumor tissue, were related to TCR repertoire features. In the raw uncorrected reads, each unique combination of TCR and UMI appeared more than ten times on average. At surgery, both alpha and beta chains were TCR-sequenced in more than 200 tumor regions, roughly 64 matched nontumor lung samples and a few dozen PBMC samples.

V lost 0 bases and J lost 1 base; the stretch between them is 15 bases long. Spanning cysteine to phenylalanine, the CDR3 consists of 17 amino acids. Of all the DNA, just the CDR3 is kept, 51 bases in frame from base 1. As encoded in the germline V gene, CDR1 is SGHRS while CDR2 is YFSETQ. What the time point label conveys for this sample: blood at routine non-recurrence follow-up after resection. For TCR sequencing, whole RNA was extracted from tumor and nontumor lung tissue, or from cryopreserved PBMC samples, and no cell sorting was done. A patient was chosen for TCR sequencing only when enough RNA was available from at least two tumor regions. Remarks on this clonotype: Its antigen is currently not known. Base qualities are not recorded, but no much larger clone differs from it by a single base.

Library preparation employed 5' RACE. Instrument on record: NextSeq 500. The TCR library protocol attached a unique molecular identifier to each TCR cDNA molecule to allow correction of PCR and sequencing errors. For the original study's pipeline: Decombinator tools were used for TCR identification, UMI-based error correction and CDR3 extraction. TCRs above a frequency of 2 per 1,000, corresponding to the top 1% of the tumor frequency distribution, were defined as expanded. Renyi diversity was computed with the R vegan package after each repertoire had been subsampled 100 times to 5,000 TCRs. To build CDR3 similarity networks, amino acid triplet string-kernel similarity was used, and CDR3s were connected when their pairwise similarity was above 0.82. Clones were called with MiXCR by TCRdb after fastp trimmed the public reads at Q25, and only in-frame beta chains were retained. Each record represents a unique CDR3 protein, reported with the most common genes and DNA among its rows. TCRdb's processing, not the study's, gives the V and J calls here. Recorded for this sample are about 70,000 distinct CDR3 sequences; roughly 8.9% of them occurred a single time. The ten largest make up approximately 2% of the sample.

Points the paper makes about the study in general: Confirming at a functional level the hypothesis that regional TCRs recognize regional mutations was considered to require additional single-cell paired TCR alpha and beta sequencing. Only roughly 15 patients were included in the comparisons of baseline and follow-up blood repertoires. Ubiquitous expanded tumor TCRs showed up in blood more often at tumor resection than at routine follow-up.

The V and J segments used are TRBV5-1 and TRBJ2-3, with TRBD2 as a weak D call on 5 bases. The sequenced sample was PBMCs, obtained at follow-up. The sequence was obtained from a female donor with early-stage non-small cell lung cancer. The CDR3 sequence is CASSLASNSRGTDTQYF. The sequence in DNA is TGCGCCAGCAGCTTGGCCTCGAACTCGAGGGGCACAGATACGCAGTATTTT.